This T cell receptor beta chain comes out of a study of T cells in narcolepsy. The CDR3 has 11 amino acids. Germline CDR1 reads SGHAT; CDR2 reads FQNNGV. Deletions cut 2 bases from V and 9 bases from J, with 7 bases between. Repertoires were generated with immunoSEQ multiplex PCR, while TCRdb's copy carries only in-frame clones and drops some. This sample yields some 30,000 clones, of which 60% to 80% are seen a single time; roughly 3.8% belongs to the top ten. The sequenced sample was memory (CD45RA-) CD4+ T cells from blood. The chain links TRBV11-2 to TRBJ2-5; possibly TRBD1 for D (6 bases). The TCR was taken from a human donor in good health. The CDR3 DNA is TGTGCCAGCAGCTTATCAGGGGCCCAGTACTTC. It yields the protein CASSLSGAQYF.